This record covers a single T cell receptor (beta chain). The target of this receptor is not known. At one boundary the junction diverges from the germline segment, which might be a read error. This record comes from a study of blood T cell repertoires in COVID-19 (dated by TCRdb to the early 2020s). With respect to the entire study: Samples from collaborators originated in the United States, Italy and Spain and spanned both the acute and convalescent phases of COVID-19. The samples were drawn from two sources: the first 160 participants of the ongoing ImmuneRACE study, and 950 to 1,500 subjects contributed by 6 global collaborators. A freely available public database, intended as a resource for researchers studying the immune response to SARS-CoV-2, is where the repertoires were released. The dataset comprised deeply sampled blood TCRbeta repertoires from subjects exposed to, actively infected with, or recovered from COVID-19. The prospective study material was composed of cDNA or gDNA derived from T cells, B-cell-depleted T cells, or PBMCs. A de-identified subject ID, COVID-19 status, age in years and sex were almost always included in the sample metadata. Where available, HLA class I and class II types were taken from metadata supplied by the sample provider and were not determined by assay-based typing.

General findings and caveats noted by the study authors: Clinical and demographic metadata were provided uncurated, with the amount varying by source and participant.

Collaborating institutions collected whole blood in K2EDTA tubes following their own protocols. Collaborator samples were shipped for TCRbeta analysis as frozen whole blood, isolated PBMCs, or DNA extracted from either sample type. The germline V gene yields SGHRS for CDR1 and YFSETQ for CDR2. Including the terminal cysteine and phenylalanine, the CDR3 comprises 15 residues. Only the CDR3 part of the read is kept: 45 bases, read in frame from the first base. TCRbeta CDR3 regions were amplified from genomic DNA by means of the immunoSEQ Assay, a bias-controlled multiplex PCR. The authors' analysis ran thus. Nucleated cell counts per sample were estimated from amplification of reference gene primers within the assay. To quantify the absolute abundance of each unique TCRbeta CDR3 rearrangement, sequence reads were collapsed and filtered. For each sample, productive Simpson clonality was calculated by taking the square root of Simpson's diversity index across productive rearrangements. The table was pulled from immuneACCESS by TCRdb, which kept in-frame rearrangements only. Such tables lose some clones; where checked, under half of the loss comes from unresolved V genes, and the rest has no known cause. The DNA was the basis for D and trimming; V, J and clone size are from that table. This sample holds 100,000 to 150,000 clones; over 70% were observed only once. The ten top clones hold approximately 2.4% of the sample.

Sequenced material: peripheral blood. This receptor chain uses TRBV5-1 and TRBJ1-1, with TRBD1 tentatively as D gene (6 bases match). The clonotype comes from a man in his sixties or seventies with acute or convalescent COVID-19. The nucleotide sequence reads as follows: TGCGCCAGCAGCCCCTGGGGGGGCGCGAACATTGAAGCTTTCTTT. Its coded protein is CASSPWGGANIEAFF. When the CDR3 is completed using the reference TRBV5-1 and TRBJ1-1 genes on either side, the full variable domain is KAGVTQTPRYLIKTRGQQVTLSCSPISGHRSVSWYQQTPGQGLQFLFEYFSETQRNKGNFPGRFSGRQFSNSRSEMNVSTLELGDSALYLCASSPWGGANIEAFFGQGTRLTVV.